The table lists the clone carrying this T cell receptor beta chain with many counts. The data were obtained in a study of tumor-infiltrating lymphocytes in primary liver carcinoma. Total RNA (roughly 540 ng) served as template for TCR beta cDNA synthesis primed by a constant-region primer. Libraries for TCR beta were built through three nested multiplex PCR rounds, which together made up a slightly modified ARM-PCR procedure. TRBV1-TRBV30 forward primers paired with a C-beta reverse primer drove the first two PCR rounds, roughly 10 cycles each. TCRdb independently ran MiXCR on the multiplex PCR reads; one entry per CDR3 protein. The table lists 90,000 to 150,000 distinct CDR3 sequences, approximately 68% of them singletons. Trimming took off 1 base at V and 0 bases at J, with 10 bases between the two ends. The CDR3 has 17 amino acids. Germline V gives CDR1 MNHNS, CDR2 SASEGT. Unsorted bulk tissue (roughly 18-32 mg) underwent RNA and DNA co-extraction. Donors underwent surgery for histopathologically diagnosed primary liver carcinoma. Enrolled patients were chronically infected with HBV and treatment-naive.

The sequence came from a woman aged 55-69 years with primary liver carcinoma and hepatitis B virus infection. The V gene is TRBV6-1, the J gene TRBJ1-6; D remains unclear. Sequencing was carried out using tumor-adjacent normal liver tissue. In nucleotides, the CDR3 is TGTGCCAGCAGTGAAGAGGTAGACTACTCCTATAATTCACCCCTCCACTTT. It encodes CASSEEVDYSYNSPLHF.